The 11 T cell receptor beta chains below come from one sample, sequenced in a study of control samples from healthy donors and cancer patients (TCRdb year 2020). The library relied on the immunoSEQ multiplex PCR assay. Drawn from immuneACCESS, this table holds only the in-frame rearrangements with V and J called that TCRdb kept. Clones are partly lost; checked studies trace under half to an unresolved V gene and leave the rest unexplained. The sample's own table lists approximately 190,000 clones. The ten largest clonotypes hold 2.2% of the sample. The sequencing input was blood. The receptors come from a woman in her twenties or thirties in good health.

The chain joins TRBV4-3 to TRBJ1-5; no clear D. The length of the CDR3 is 16 residues. V was shortened by 1 base and J by 6 bases, with 16 bases between the two germline ends. Per germline, CDR1 LGHNA and CDR2 YSLEER. The chain's CDR3 is CASSQGPATRGQPQHF. CDR3 nucleotides: TGCGCCAGCAGCCAAGGTCCAGCAACCCGAGGTCAGCCCCAGCATTTT.

The V call is TRBV6-1, the J call TRBJ1-4; D gene uncertain. Germline CDR1 is MNHNS and CDR2 is SASEGT. The length of the CDR3 is 18 residues. With 4 bases removed from V and 1 base from J, the gap between germline ends came to 19 bases. The CDR3 is CASSARQVFLETNEKLFF. In DNA, the CDR3 is TGTGCCAGCAGTGCACGTCAGGTTTTTTTAGAAACTAATGAAAAACTGTTTTTT.

The gene calls are TRBV14 and TRBJ1-4; perhaps TRBD1 as D (5 bases). The CDR3 is 16 amino acids. Trimming removed 0 bases from V and 8 bases from J, with 16 bases in between. Looked up from germline, CDR1 is SGHDN and CDR2 is FVKESK. The CDR3 DNA sequence: TGTGCCAGCAGCCAAGATACGAGGGAGGGGCCCGAAAAACTGTTTTTT. Amino acid sequence: CASSQDTREGPEKLFF.

The rearrangement joins TRBV29-1 to TRBJ1-1, with a possible D match to TRBD1 (5 bases). Germline CDR1 reads SQVTM; CDR2 reads ANQGSEA. CDR3 length equals 12 residues. Trimming shortened V by 4 bases and J by 2 bases, and 8 bases separated the two germline ends. CDR3 region: CSVVQGNTEAFF. CDR3 DNA sequence: TGCAGCGTTGTCCAGGGAAACACTGAAGCTTTCTTT.

The rearrangement joins TRBV5-1 to TRBJ1-4; 9 bases are a match to TRBD1. With 1 base clipped from V and 3 bases from J, the junction kept 4 bases outside the gene matches. Germline values: CDR1 SGHRS, CDR2 YFSETQ. The CDR3 loop spans 16 amino acids. The CDR3 DNA reads TGCGCCAGCAGCTTGTACAGGGGGCAAGCTAATGAAAAACTGTTTTTT. This translates into CASSLYRGQANEKLFF.

The chain links TRBV5-1 to TRBJ2-1, with a tentative D call TRBD1 (5 bases). Germline V gene lookup returns CDR1 SGHRS and CDR2 YFSETQ. The V gene lost 2 bases and the J gene lost 1 base, with 19 bases spanning the gap. CDR3 length: 18 amino acids. This CDR3 reads CASSFNGAPLLSYNEQFF. The CDR3 nucleotides are TGCGCCAGCAGCTTTAATGGGGCCCCACTACTATCCTACAATGAGCAGTTCTTC.

The J gene is TRBJ1-2, the V gene TRBV5-1, with 12 bases identical to TRBD1. The CDR3 covers 15 residues. Germline CDR1 reads SGHRS; CDR2 reads YFSETQ. The junction had 7 bases not matched to a gene; V was cut back by 4 bases and J by 6 bases. In DNA, the CDR3 is TGCGCCAGCAGCGTGGGGACAGGGGGCAGGAATGGCTACACCTTC. Its translation is CASSVGTGGRNGYTF.

V and J are TRBV18 and TRBJ2-3; D uncertain. The CDR3 spans 13 residues. Per germline, CDR1 KGHSH and CDR2 LQKENI. V was cut by 3 bases and J by 4 bases, with 8 bases left in between. This chain's CDR3 is CASSPAAADTQYF. The CDR3 bases are TGTGCCAGCTCACCGGCGGCGGCAGATACGCAGTATTTT.

This chain connects TRBV5-4 to TRBJ1-6, with TRBD1 as a possible D gene (6 bases). The germline V gene has CDR1 SGHNT and CDR2 YYREEE (reference sequence). Trimming stripped 1 base from V and 1 base from J, with 9 bases between. CDR3 length equals 16 residues. The CDR3: CASSLNQGSYNSPLHF. The CDR3 DNA reads as TGTGCCAGCAGCTTGAATCAGGGGTCCTATAATTCACCCCTCCACTTT. Drawing the rest from reference TRBV5-4 and TRBJ1-6, the complete variable domain is ETGVTQSPTHLIKTRGQQVTLRCSSQSGHNTVSWYQQALGQGPQFIFQYYREEENGRGNFPPRFSGLQFPNYSSELNVNALELDDSALYLCASSLNQGSYNSPLHFGNGTRLTVT.

The V call is TRBV12-3 or TRBV12-4, the J call TRBJ2-7; 7 nucleotides agree with TRBD2. The CDR3 spans 13 residues. V gave up 5 bases and J gave up 10 bases; unmatched junction bases: 11. CDR3 sequence: CASSDGGGWEQYF. Here the CDR3 DNA reads TGTGCCAGCAGTGATGGGGGGGGATGGGAACAGTACTTC.

The chain combines TRBV4-1 with TRBJ1-3, with unresolved D. Germline CDR1 MGHRA, CDR2 YSYEKL. The ends were cut back, 1 base at V and 4 bases at J, with 11 bases in the middle. This CDR3 has 15 residues. The CDR3 is CASSQGWWSGNTIYF. DNA for the CDR3: TGCGCCAGCAGCCAAGGTTGGTGGAGCGGAAACACCATATATTTT.